This entry describes one T cell receptor (beta chain). The data originate from a study of T-cell memory formation after mild COVID-19. With 4 bases clipped from V and 3 bases from J, the junction kept 7 bases outside the gene matches. The CDR3 covers 15 residues. Germline CDR1 LGHDT, CDR2 YNNKEL (reference sequence). TCRdb fed the 5' RACE reads into MiXCR, producing one record per CDR3 protein. In the table there are hundreds of thousands of distinct CDR3 sequences, about 20% of which are singletons. This chain uses TRBV3-1 with TRBJ2-3; 7 nucleotides align to TRBD1. The clonotype originates from an adult woman who had mild COVID-19 (a few samples of this study predate the infection). Cell type and time point are not known. Material for sequencing was PBMCs or a T cell subset sorted from them (not recorded which). The CDR3 spells CASSPGGRWTDTQYF. CDR3 in DNA: TGTGCCAGCAGCCCAGGGGGAAGGTGGACAGATACGCAGTATTTT.